This T cell receptor (beta chain) was retrieved from a study of PD-1 blockade in classical Hodgkin lymphoma (dated by TCRdb to 2018 to 2021). A note on the overall study: Nivolumab dosing was 3 mg/kg intravenously every 2 weeks, continuing until either disease progression or unacceptable toxicity. The study used CyTOF and TCR beta sequencing to define a peripheral blood immune signature of response to PD-1 blockade in classical Hodgkin lymphoma. The research as a whole found: CD4+ but not CD8+ TCR diversity rose significantly by C4D1 (p=0.0027 vs p=0.16), most apparent in complete responders (p=0.02). Only a single clinical trial cohort was studied, and what caused the repertoire differences, possibly disease activity or prior therapy, remained undefined. Baseline diversity similar to that of newly diagnosed patients was observed in trial patients achieving complete response, whereas significantly lower diversity was observed in partial responders and progressors. Lower diversity was observed in patients in whom nivolumab was started less than 1 year after ASCT, and these patients were excluded from later analyses so that confounding by immune reconstitution would be avoided. Baseline TCR diversity was reported as lower in newly diagnosed patients than in healthy donors, and lower still in relapsed/refractory patients.

This clone showed up just a few times. Its antigen specificity is not known. No much larger clone exists at a distance of one base, and base qualities are not known. Genomic DNA was extracted with the Qiagen DNeasy kit from unsorted PBMCs and from negatively selected CD4+ and CD8+ fractions. TCR beta CDR3 regions were amplified by immunoSEQ multiplex PCR using primers annealing to V and J segments. A synthetic immune receptor repertoire was used to minimize amplification bias, and any residual bias was removed computationally once sequencing was done. The paper's processing steps were these. Repertoire diversity was quantified as the Shannon entropy index using custom Python scripts. The unsorted, CD4+ and CD8+ repertoires were each analyzed separately, with the exception of combined analyses, where CD4+ and CD8+ sequences were merged in silico. Clonal expansion was defined as a frequency increase of at least 2-fold after treatment compared with C1D1, and clones undetected at baseline were assigned a pseudocount of 0.5. Singleton clones were defined as clones with 0 or 1 copy at C1D1, and non-singleton clones were defined as clones with 2 or more copies. Clones expanded in unsorted samples were annotated as CD4+, CD8+ or unknown by matching protein sequences in sorted samples from the same patient. Diversity changes from C1D1 to C4D1 were tested in paired samples using Wilcoxon tests. Entries here come from immuneACCESS through TCRdb and include only in-frame sequences with V and J called. Some clones fail to appear in such tables; in the studies checked, an unresolved V gene covers under half of the shortfall, and the cause of the remainder is unknown. Clone size and V and J calls were adopted from that table, with D and trimming inferred from the DNA. The sample includes 15,000 to 20,000 clones, with about 75% observed a single time. Clones ranked in the top ten supply around 2.3% of the sample.

V is pared back by 7 bases and J by 2 bases, with 11 bases lying between the germline termini. The CDR3 covers 13 residues, taking in both the cysteine and the phenylalanine. Left in the record is the CDR3 DNA by itself, 39 bases read in frame from the first base. As encoded in the germline V gene, CDR1 is SNHLY while CDR2 is FYNNEI. Per the publication, the time point label means: cycle 4 day 1 (C4D1), after less than 7 weeks of nivolumab. Every trial patient had relapsed following autologous stem cell transplantation, and prior brentuximab vedotin exposure was what differed among cohorts A, B and C. CD4+ T cells were purified from thawed PBMCs by magnetic negative selection with a Miltenyi CD4+ T cell isolation kit. The trial cohort was composed of approximately 56 patients with relapsed/refractory classical Hodgkin lymphoma, for whom complete response, partial response or progressive disease was recorded as best overall response. Single-agent nivolumab was administered to trial patients in the multi-cohort phase II CheckMate 205 trial. An independent review committee assessed best overall response by applying the 2007 International Working Group response criteria. PBMCs from the trial were collected at three points: immediately before nivolumab initiation (C1D1), and during therapy at cycle 2 day 1 and cycle 4 day 1. Peripheral blood was collected in 8 mL Vacutainer Cell Preparation Tubes, from which PBMCs were isolated by centrifugation and then cryopreserved. Purified CD4+ and CD8+ fractions were prepared only for cases where an additional PBMC sample was available. Magnetically labelled cells were removed on LS columns in a quadroMACS separator, and the flow-through was retained as the purified fraction.

The rearranged chain carries TRBV2 and TRBJ1-2; TRBD1 could be the D gene, as 5 bases match. This specimen was CD4+ T cells from blood, taken before the fourth cycle of nivolumab. This clonotype was sampled from a human donor with classical Hodgkin lymphoma. Read as DNA, the sequence is TGTGCCAGCACCTACCGGGACAACTATGGCTACACCTTC. It is translated as CASTYRDNYGYTF.